This T cell receptor beta chain was captured in a study of cytotoxic CD8 clonotypes in ibrutinib-treated CLL. About the study: The subjects consisted of ten to twelve relapsed/refractory and some 15 treatment-naive individuals, with roughly 17 IGHV unmutated.

Concerning this clone: Its antigen remains unidentified.

The method was immunoSEQ multiplex PCR; TCRdb's version includes in-frame clones alone and lacks a portion of them. The profile shows over 70,000 clones, about 76% of them singletons. The CDR3 runs to 15 residues. The J segment lost 1 base and the V segment lost 6 bases, leaving 4 bases of the junction unmatched. Germline CDR1 MNHEY, CDR2 SVGAGI. Study outcomes and limitations: Sustained-remission and progressing patients had unequal sampling times.

Sequenced here: PBMCs, sampled after 12 months of ibrutinib treatment. The gene calls are TRBV6-5 and TRBJ2-3; 10 nucleotides match TRBD2. This TCR derives from a human donor with chronic lymphocytic leukemia. The CDR3: CASSLGTSGTDTQYF. DNA of the CDR3: TGTGCCAGCAGCCTCGGGACTAGCGGCACAGATACGCAGTATTTT.